The rows below give T cell receptor beta chains drawn from one sample of a study of response to subunit inactivated influenza vaccine. One entry per CDR3 protein results from TCRdb running MiXCR on the RT-PCR reads. Among roughly 500,000 distinct CDR3 sequences, 15% to 20% were seen once, and the ten largest hold roughly 3.1%. The sequences come from CD4+ T cells sorted from PBMCs, collected roughly 24 months after vaccination. The source is a man between 50 and 69 years old who received an inactivated influenza vaccine. CDR3s include the opening cysteine and the closing phenylalanine or tryptophan. Size is omitted from some rows. Given values are once, few, many or a class for expanded clones.

TRBJ2-7,TRBV7-8,few,14,CASSLRSGIHEQYF
TRBJ2-3,TRBV7-9,-,13,CASSLEGPPTQYF
TRBJ1-5,TRBV2,once,15,CASSETRQGNQPQRF
TRBJ1-4,TRBV29-1,-,13,CSVAQLASEKLFF
TRBJ2-4,TRBV30,few,13,CAWSVYGQNIQYF
TRBJ1-2,TRBV11-2,-,14,CASSNWDKVNGYTF
TRBJ2-7,TRBV4-3,once,13,CASSQGRLTEQYF
TRBJ2-5,TRBV12-3/TRBV12-4,-,15,CASSFRTPGDETQYF
TRBJ1-6,TRBV5-1,-,16,CASSLGGQGAQSPLHF
TRBJ2-1,TRBV6-2/TRBV6-3,-,15,CASKPPGSSYNEQFF
TRBJ2-4,TRBV7-2,-,14,CASSYDRDKNIQYF
TRBJ2-2,TRBV24-1,-,16,CATSDGRGTNTGELFF
TRBJ2-2,TRBV18,-,19,CASSITGLAGVRNTGELFF
TRBJ2-1,TRBV2,many,11,CASSDYNEQFF
TRBJ2-3,TRBV4-3,many,14,CASSQQGSSNTQYF
TRBJ2-2,TRBV29-1,-,14,CSVDGRGGTGELFF
TRBJ2-5,TRBV11-2,few,16,CASSLGVGGFGETQYF
TRBJ1-4,TRBV20-1,few,13,CSAGGRGGEKLFF
TRBJ2-4,TRBV4-3,-,15,CASSRETGTGDIQYF
TRBJ2-3,TRBV5-1,many,14,CASSGGQGIDTQYF
TRBJ2-2,TRBV7-8,many,14,CASSPTSYTGELFF
TRBJ2-7,TRBV7-9,few,15,CASSDGGLSSYEQYF